This T cell receptor (beta chain) was identified in a study of blood T cells in healthy people across ages. CDR1 is MNHEY, CDR2 SMNVEV, per germline (reference sequence). The CDR3 sequence is 14 residues long. V lost 8 bases and J lost 1, with 14 bases in between. Alongside a J-beta primer mix, a sample-barcoded 5' primer served in a second PCR lasting about 6 to 11 cycles. TCRdb reprocessed the 5' RACE reads via MiXCR and lists one record per CDR3 protein. The sample lists around 1.5 million distinct CDR3 sequences; roughly 45% were seen once. Sequencing was carried out using blood. This sequence was found in a woman aged 18-29 years in good health. The V call is TRBV27, the J call TRBJ1-1, with TRBD1 as a possible D gene (6 bases). CDR3 region: CASQTGATNTEAFF. In DNA, the CDR3 is TGTGCCAGCCAAACGGGGGCCACGAACACTGAAGCTTTCTTT.